This T cell receptor beta chain was recorded in a study of blood T cell repertoires in COVID-19. About the research overall: COVID-19 samples from acute and convalescent phases originated in the United States, Italy and Spain. Nucleic acid was either cDNA or gDNA, and it came from T cells, B-cell-depleted T cells, or PBMCs.

Authors' methods: Scientists estimated how many nucleated cells there were by amplifying reference gene primers. The method was immunoSEQ multiplex PCR; TCRdb's version includes in-frame clones alone and lacks a portion of them. Clone size and the V and J calls come from that table; the DNA yielded D and trimming. The sample shows 200,000 to 300,000 clones, roughly nine tenths of them seen only once. Per germline, CDR1 LNHDA and CDR2 SQIVND (reference sequence). The CDR3 extends over 15 amino acids. The trim removed 8 bases at V and 3 bases at J, leaving 8 bases unmatched. Sequencing was done on a sample of peripheral blood. This clonotype originated in a man in his 60s with acute or convalescent COVID-19. The chain employs TRBV19 and TRBJ1-5, with TRBD1 matching over 9 bases. The CDR3 nucleotides are TGTGCCAGTTCCCGGACAGGGGATTTCAATCAGCCCCAGCATTTT. Translating it yields CASSRTGDFNQPQHF.